These T cell receptor beta chains were read from a single sample in a study of blood T cell repertoires in COVID-19. Libraries were prepared by immunoSEQ multiplex PCR; TCRdb keeps only in-frame clonotypes and omits some of them. The table lists tens of thousands of clones, 85% to 90% of them singletons. Sequenced sample: peripheral blood. These receptors were obtained from a man aged 50-60 years with acute or convalescent COVID-19. Each CDR3 is given with its conserved first and last residue. Fields, in order: clone size, J gene, D gene, V gene, CDR3 DNA, CDR3 protein. A D gene is named only where the DNA matches it firmly. Expanded clones are given a class, and other clones once, few, many or no size at all.

- | TRBJ2-7 | TRBD1 | TRBV19 | TGTGCCAGTAGTACCGGGACAGGTTACGAGCAGTACTTC | CASSTGTGYEQYF
- | TRBJ1-5 | TRBD1 | TRBV19 | TGTGCCAGTAGTATGTTAGACAGGGGAGGCAATCAGCCCCAGCATTTT | CASSMLDRGGNQPQHF
- | TRBJ2-5 | TRBD1 | TRBV5-1 | TGCGCCAGCAGCTTGGAGGGGGACAGGGGACAAGAGACCCAGTACTTC | CASSLEGDRGQETQYF
- | TRBJ2-7 | TRBD2 | TRBV19 | TGTGCCAGTAGCCGAGGACTAGCGGGAGTCTCCAGCTCCTACGAGCAGTACTTC | CASSRGLAGVSSSYEQYF
- | TRBJ1-6 | - | TRBV10-3 | TGTGCCATCACGGCGGGAAATAATTCACCCCTCCACTTT | CAITAGNNSPLHF
- | TRBJ1-1 | - | TRBV9 | TGTGCCAGCAGCGTACCTCAGGGTGGCACTGAAGCTTTCTTT | CASSVPQGGTEAFF
- | TRBJ1-5 | TRBD1 | TRBV6-5 | TGTGCCAGCAGCGACAGGGGCAGAAGCCAGCCCCAGCATTTT | CASSDRGRSQPQHF
- | TRBJ1-3 | - | TRBV11-3 | TGTGCCAGCAGCTTAGATCTAGCCTCGTGGAGTGAAAACACCATATATTTT | CASSLDLASWSENTIYF
- | TRBJ2-3 | TRBD2 | TRBV24-1 | TGTGCCACCAGCTTAGCGGGAGATAGCACAGATACGCAGTATTTT | CATSLAGDSTDTQYF
- | TRBJ2-7 | TRBD1 | TRBV5-1 | TGCGCCAGCAGCCCTGACAGGGGAGGCTACGAGCAGTACTTC | CASSPDRGGYEQYF
- | TRBJ1-1 | TRBD1 | TRBV5-1 | TGCGCCAGCAGCAGGACCGGGACAGGGAACACTGAAGCTTTCTTT | CASSRTGTGNTEAFF
- | TRBJ1-1 | TRBD1 | TRBV28 | TGTGCCAGCAGTTTAAATATGGGCGGGACAGGGGTGAACACTGAAGCTTTCTTT | CASSLNMGGTGVNTEAFF
- | TRBJ1-1 | - | TRBV5-6 | TGTGCCAGCAGCTTGGCCTACTCGGTCCCTAACACTGAAGCTTTCTTT | CASSLAYSVPNTEAFF
- | TRBJ2-1 | - | TRBV9 | TGTGCCAGCAGCGCGGCTAGCGAATCCTACAATGAGCAGTTCTTC | CASSAASESYNEQFF
- | TRBJ1-4 | - | TRBV5-8 | TGTGCCAGCAGCTTGAGGGGTACCTTAAGTGAAAAACTGTTTTTT | CASSLRGTLSEKLFF
- | TRBJ1-4 | - | TRBV28 | TGTGCCAGCAGTTTTGGGGGAGGCACCAATGAAAAACTGTTTTTT | CASSFGGGTNEKLFF
few | TRBJ1-2 | - | TRBV6-5 | TGTGCCAGCAGTTACTCGACAGACCTCTATGGCTACACCTTC | CASSYSTDLYGYTF
- | TRBJ2-1 | TRBD1 | TRBV2 | TGTGCCAGCAAAGGGGGCCAGGGGAATGAGCAGTTCTTC | CASKGGQGNEQFF
once | TRBJ1-1 | TRBD1 | TRBV5-5 | TGTGCCAGCAGCTTGGCCATATTCAGGGGACAGGGGGGCACTGAAGCTTTCTTT | CASSLAIFRGQGGTEAFF
- | TRBJ2-7 | - | TRBV11-1 | TGTGCCAGCAGCTCCGTCCTCGGGGTCTCCTACGAGCAGTACTTC | CASSSVLGVSYEQYF
- | TRBJ2-7 | TRBD1 | TRBV6-5 | TGTGCCAGCAGGGGGGACAGGGGGACCTACGAGCAGTACTTC | CASRGDRGTYEQYF
- | TRBJ2-1 | TRBD2 | TRBV7-3 | TGTGCCAGCAGCTTCCTAGCGGGGTACAATGAGCAGTTCTTC | CASSFLAGYNEQFF
- | TRBJ1-1 | - | TRBV30 | TGTGCCTGGAGGAGATTTGGGACATCCAGACCGGTGAGCACTGAAGCTTTCTTT | CAWRRFGTSRPVSTEAFF
- | TRBJ2-1 | TRBD2 | TRBV7-9 | TGTGCCAGCAGCGGGAGGGGAAACAATGAGCAGTTCTTC | CASSGRGNNEQFF
- | TRBJ1-2 | - | TRBV29-1 | TGCAGCGTTGAAGGAGGGGGAGATGGCTACACCTTC | CSVEGGGDGYTF
- | TRBJ1-5 | - | TRBV4-1 | TGCGCCAGCAGCCAAAATCCGCGGGGAAATCAGCCCCAGCATTTT | CASSQNPRGNQPQHF
- | TRBJ1-2 | - | TRBV30 | TGTGCCTGGAGTTTGGGCGCCACTGGCTACACCTTC | CAWSLGATGYTF
- | TRBJ2-7 | TRBD2 | TRBV27 | TGTGCCAGCAGTTTCCCGGGACTAGCGGGCGGGCCCCGCGAGCAGTACTTC | CASSFPGLAGGPREQYF
- | TRBJ2-3 | - | TRBV5-1 | TGCGCCAGCAGCCTTGACCCCGGGACTCCGGGGACGCAGTATTTT | CASSLDPGTPGTQYF
- | TRBJ1-6 | TRBD1 | TRBV6-4 | TGTGCCAGCAGCTTGACAGGGTCTAGGTCACCCCTCCACTTT | CASSLTGSRSPLHF
once | TRBJ1-2 | - | TRBV25-1 | TGTGCCAGCAGTGGCGGCCGAGTTCATGGCTACACCTTC | CASSGGRVHGYTF
- | TRBJ1-6 | TRBD1 | TRBV27 | TGTGCCAGCAGGGGACAGGGAAATTCACCCCTCCACTTT | CASRGQGNSPLHF
- | TRBJ1-2 | - | TRBV11-2 | TGTGCCAGCAGCTTAGATCCGAGGTATGGCTACACCTTC | CASSLDPRYGYTF
- | TRBJ2-7 | - | TRBV5-4 | TGTGCCAGCAAAACCGGGCCCCCGGGAAGCTCCTACGAGCAGTACTTC | CASKTGPPGSSYEQYF
- | TRBJ2-1 | - | TRBV4-1 | TGCGCCAGCAGCCAAGATTTATGGAGGGGCGCCTACAATGAGCAGTTCTTC | CASSQDLWRGAYNEQFF
- | TRBJ2-1 | - | TRBV3-1/TRBV3-2 | TGTGCCAGCAGCCCCCATGTGGGGAGCTCCTACAATGAGCAGTTCTTC | CASSPHVGSSYNEQFF
- | TRBJ1-2 | - | TRBV7-9 | TGTGCCAGCAGCTTAGACGGGGTTGGCTACACCTTC | CASSLDGVGYTF
- | TRBJ2-7 | - | TRBV6-5 | TGTGCCAGCAGTTACTCGAGGAGCTCCTACGAGCAGTACTTC | CASSYSRSSYEQYF
- | TRBJ1-2 | TRBD1 | TRBV7-9 | TGTGCCAGCAGCTTAGGACAGGGCCACTACACCTTC | CASSLGQGHYTF
- | TRBJ1-1 | - | TRBV28 | TGTGCCAGCAGTTACGGTGAGGGATCGGCGACTGAAGCTTTCTTT | CASSYGEGSATEAFF
- | TRBJ2-1 | TRBD1 | TRBV7-6 | TGTGCCAGCAGCCAAACAGGGGGCTTGGGCAATGAGCAGTTCTTC | CASSQTGGLGNEQFF
- | TRBJ1-1 | TRBD1 | TRBV19 | TGTGCCAGTAGTACAACAGGGGTCACTGAAGCTTTCTTT | CASSTTGVTEAFF
- | TRBJ2-7 | - | TRBV20-1 | TGCAGTGCTAGTAATCTAGCGAGGAGCTACGAGCAGTACTTC | CSASNLARSYEQYF
- | TRBJ2-7 | - | TRBV13 | TGTGCCAGCAGCTCCGGAGGGTCATCCTACGAGCAGTACTTC | CASSSGGSSYEQYF